Listed below are T cell receptor beta chains from one sample, sequenced in a study of T-cell reconstitution after alpha-beta-depleted transplantation in children. Using its own MiXCR run on the PCR reads, TCRdb lists one record per CDR3 protein. Of 670,000 or so distinct CDR3 sequences in the sample, around 12% are singletons; the top ten hold about 0.79%. The sequencing here drew on PBMCs, taken before TCRalphabeta/CD19-depleted stem cell transplant. The receptor set was obtained from a girl aged 2 to 9 with congenital amegakaryocytic thrombocytopenia, due to receive a stem cell transplant. Each CDR3 is given with its conserved first and last residue. Fields, in order: J gene, clone size, V gene, D gene, CDR3 DNA, CDR3 protein. A D gene is named only where the DNA matches it firmly. Size tells how often a clone was seen (once, few, many) or the class of an expanded clone, and some rows leave it out.

J gene: TRBJ2-5
clone size: once
V gene: TRBV7-9
D gene: TRBD2
CDR3 DNA: TGTGCCAGCAGCTTGTACCGGGAGGTCGAGGTAGAGACCCAGTACTTC
CDR3 protein: CASSLYREVEVETQYF

J gene: TRBJ2-1
clone size: many
V gene: TRBV27
D gene: TRBD2
CDR3 DNA: TGTGCCAGCCGAGGGGCGGGAGAGGTTGAGCAGTTCTTC
CDR3 protein: CASRGAGEVEQFF

J gene: TRBJ2-3
clone size: .
V gene: TRBV5-1
D gene: .
CDR3 DNA: TGCGCCAGCGGCTCCGGGACTCTCACAGATACGCAGTATTTT
CDR3 protein: CASGSGTLTDTQYF

J gene: TRBJ2-1
clone size: many
V gene: TRBV5-1
D gene: .
CDR3 DNA: TGCGCCAGCAGCTTGGTCGGGTTTCGGAATGAGCAGTTCTTC
CDR3 protein: CASSLVGFRNEQFF

J gene: TRBJ2-3
clone size: many
V gene: TRBV11-2
D gene: .
CDR3 DNA: TGTGCCAGCAGCCCGCGGCCCAACTCGTTTACAGATACGCAGTATTTT
CDR3 protein: CASSPRPNSFTDTQYF

J gene: TRBJ1-3
clone size: few
V gene: TRBV7-9
D gene: .
CDR3 DNA: TGTGCCAGCAGCTTATGGGTCAACACCATATATTTT
CDR3 protein: CASSLWVNTIYF

J gene: TRBJ2-1
clone size: many
V gene: TRBV5-6
D gene: .
CDR3 DNA: TGTGCCAGCAGCTTGGTTCCCAGAGGGCCTAGGAATGAGCAGTTCTTC
CDR3 protein: CASSLVPRGPRNEQFF

J gene: TRBJ2-1
clone size: few
V gene: TRBV11-2
D gene: .
CDR3 DNA: TGTGCCAGCAGAGAACCGGGCGAAGTTCTCAATGAGCAGTTCTTC
CDR3 protein: CASREPGEVLNEQFF

J gene: TRBJ2-1
clone size: many
V gene: TRBV20-1
D gene: TRBD2
CDR3 DNA: TGCAGTGCCCCCCGCGGGACTAGCATCAATGAGCAGTTCTTC
CDR3 protein: CSAPRGTSINEQFF

J gene: TRBJ1-5
clone size: many
V gene: TRBV6-1
D gene: .
CDR3 DNA: TGTGCCAGCAGCCTACATAATTCCAATCAGCCCCAGCATTTT
CDR3 protein: CASSLHNSNQPQHF

J gene: TRBJ2-7
clone size: few
V gene: TRBV20-1
D gene: .
CDR3 DNA: TGCAGTGCTAGAGTTATGGGAAGCTCCTACGAGCAGTACTTC
CDR3 protein: CSARVMGSSYEQYF